This T cell receptor (beta chain) was retrieved from a study of vaccination and CD4 T cells after COVID-19. This clonotype has just a few counts. Antigen unknown. Once obtained from cultured CD4+ T cells, the DNA was sequenced using the Oncomine TCR Beta short-read assay. TCRdb re-called the PCR reads through MiXCR, storing one row per CDR3 protein. The sample holds some 20,000 distinct CDR3 sequences; roughly 31% are singletons and the top ten take 15%. Regarding the study as a whole: It was observed that, in convalescent patients, a median roughly 85% of reactive clones arose only post-vaccination.

Trimming removed 1 base from V and 8 bases from J, with 15 bases in between. Germline assignment: CDR1 SEHNR and CDR2 FQNEAQ (reference sequence). CDR3 length: 15 amino acids. This sample's treatment: roughly 11-day PBMC culture with coronavirus spike peptide pools or control peptides (ViraFEST assay). What was sequenced was cultured CD4+ T cells from blood. The receptor was isolated from a human donor with COVID-19. The V gene is TRBV7-9, the J gene TRBJ2-1; maybe TRBD2 (5 bases). Here the CDR3 reads CASSLVISGYHEQFF. The CDR3, as DNA: TGTGCCAGCAGCTTAGTTATCTCGGGGTACCATGAGCAGTTCTTC.